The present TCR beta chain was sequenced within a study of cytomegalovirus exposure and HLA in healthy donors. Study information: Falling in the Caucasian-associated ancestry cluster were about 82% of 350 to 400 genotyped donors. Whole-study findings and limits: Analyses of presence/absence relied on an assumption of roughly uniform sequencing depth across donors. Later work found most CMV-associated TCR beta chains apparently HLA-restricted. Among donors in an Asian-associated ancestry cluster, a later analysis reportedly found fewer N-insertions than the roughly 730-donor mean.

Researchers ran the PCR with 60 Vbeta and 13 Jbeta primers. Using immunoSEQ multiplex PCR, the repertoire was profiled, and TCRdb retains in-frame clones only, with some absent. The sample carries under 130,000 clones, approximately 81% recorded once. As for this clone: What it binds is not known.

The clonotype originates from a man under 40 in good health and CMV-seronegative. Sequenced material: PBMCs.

Here the CDR3 DNA reads TGTGCCAGCAGTGAAGCGGGCAGGGGCTCCTACGAGCAGTACTTC. Translation gives CASSEAGRGSYEQYF. V and J are TRBV2 and TRBJ2-7, with D perhaps matching TRBD1 (6 bases). There are 15 residues in the CDR3. Germline V lookup: CDR1 SNHLY, CDR2 FYNNEI. The germline V and J ends were trimmed by 0 bases and 0 bases, with 9 bases remaining between them. Full variable domain (remainder filled in from reference TRBV2 and TRBJ2-7): EPEVTQTPSHQVTQMGQEVILRCVPISNHLYFYWYRQILGQKVEFLVSFYNNEISEKSEIFDDQFSVERPDGSNFTLKIRSTKLEDSAMYFCASSEAGRGSYEQYFGPGTRLTVT.